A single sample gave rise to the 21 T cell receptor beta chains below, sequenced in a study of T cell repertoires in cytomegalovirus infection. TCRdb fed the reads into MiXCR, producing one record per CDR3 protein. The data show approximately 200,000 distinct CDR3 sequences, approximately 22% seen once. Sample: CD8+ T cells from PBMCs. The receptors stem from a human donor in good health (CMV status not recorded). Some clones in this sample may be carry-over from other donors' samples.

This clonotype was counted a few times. Here the CDR3 reads CASSPGQGLDLHF. The CDR3 DNA follows: TGTGCCAGCAGCCCTGGACAGGGATTGGACCTCCACTTT. J is TRBJ1-6 and V is TRBV7-6, with 8 bases aligning to TRBD1. V was pared by 5 bases and J by 15 bases, with 9 bases of the junction left unmatched. The germline CDR1 and CDR2 sequences are SGHVS and FNYEAQ. CDR3 length: 13 residues.

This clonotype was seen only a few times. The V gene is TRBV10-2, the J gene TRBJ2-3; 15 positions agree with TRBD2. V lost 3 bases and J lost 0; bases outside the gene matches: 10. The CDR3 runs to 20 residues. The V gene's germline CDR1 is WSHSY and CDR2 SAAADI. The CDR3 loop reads CASSDLFLGTSGGSTDTQYF. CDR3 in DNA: TGCGCCAGCAGTGATTTGTTCCTCGGGACTAGCGGGGGGAGCACAGATACGCAGTATTTT.

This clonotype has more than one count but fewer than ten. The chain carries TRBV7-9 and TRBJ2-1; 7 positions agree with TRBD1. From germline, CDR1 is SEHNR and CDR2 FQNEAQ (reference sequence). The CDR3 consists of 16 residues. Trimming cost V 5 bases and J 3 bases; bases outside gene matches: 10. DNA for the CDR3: TGTGCCAGCAGCCCGGGTAACAGGGGAGACTACAATGAGCAGTTCTTC. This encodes CASSPGNRGDYNEQFF.

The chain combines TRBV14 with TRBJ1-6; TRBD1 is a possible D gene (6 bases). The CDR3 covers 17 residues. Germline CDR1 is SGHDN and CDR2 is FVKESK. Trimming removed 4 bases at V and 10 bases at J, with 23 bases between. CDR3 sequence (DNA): TGTGCCAGCAGCCGACGGGGGCAGCAAAGTACTGAATCACCCCTCCACTTT. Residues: CASSRRGQQSTESPLHF.

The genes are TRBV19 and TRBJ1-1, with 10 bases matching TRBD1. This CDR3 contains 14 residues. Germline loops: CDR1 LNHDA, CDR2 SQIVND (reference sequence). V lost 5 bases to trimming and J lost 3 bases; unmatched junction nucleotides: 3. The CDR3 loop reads CASSAGQGHTEAFF. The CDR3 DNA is TGTGCCAGTAGTGCGGGACAGGGGCACACTGAAGCTTTCTTT.

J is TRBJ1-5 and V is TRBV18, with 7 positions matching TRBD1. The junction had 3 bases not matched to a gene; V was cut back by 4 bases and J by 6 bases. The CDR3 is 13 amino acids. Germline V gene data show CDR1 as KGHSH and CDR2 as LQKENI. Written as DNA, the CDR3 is TGTGCCAGCTCACTCGGGGACAGTCAGCCCCAGCATTTT. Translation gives CASSLGDSQPQHF.

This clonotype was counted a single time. This chain's CDR3 is CASSQGGVYSYEQYF. The CDR3, as DNA: TGCGCCAGCAGCCAGGGTGGGGTATACTCCTACGAGCAGTACTTC. The chain combines TRBV5-1 with TRBJ2-7; D may be TRBD1 (5 bases). This CDR3 has 15 amino acids. Germline assignment: CDR1 SGHRS and CDR2 YFSETQ. V dropped 4 bases and J dropped 0 bases, with 14 bases sitting between them.

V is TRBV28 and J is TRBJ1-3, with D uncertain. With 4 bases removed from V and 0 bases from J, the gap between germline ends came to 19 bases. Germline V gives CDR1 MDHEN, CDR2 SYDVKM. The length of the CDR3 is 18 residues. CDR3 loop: CASSSLGSQDFSGNTIYF. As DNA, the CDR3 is TGTGCCAGCAGTTCCCTCGGATCGCAGGACTTCTCTGGAAACACCATATATTTT. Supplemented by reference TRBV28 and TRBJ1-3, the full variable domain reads DVKVTQSSRYLVKRTGEKVFLECVQDMDHENMFWYRQDPGLGLRLIYFSYDVKMKEKGDIPEGYSVSREKKERFSLILESASTNQTSMYLCASSSLGSQDFSGNTIYFGEGSWLTVV.

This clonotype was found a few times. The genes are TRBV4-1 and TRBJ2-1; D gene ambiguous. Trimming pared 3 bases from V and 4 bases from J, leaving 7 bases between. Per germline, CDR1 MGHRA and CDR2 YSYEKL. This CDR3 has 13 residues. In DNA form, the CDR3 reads TGCGCCAGCAGCCAGGTTTATTACAATGAGCAGTTCTTC. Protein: CASSQVYYNEQFF.

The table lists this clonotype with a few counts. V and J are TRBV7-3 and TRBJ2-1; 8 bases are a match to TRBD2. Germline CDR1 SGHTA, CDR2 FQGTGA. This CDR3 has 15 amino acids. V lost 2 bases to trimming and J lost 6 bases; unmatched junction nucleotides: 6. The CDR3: CASSLLGGARNEQFF. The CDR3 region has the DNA TGTGCCAGCAGCTTACTCGGGGGGGCCCGCAATGAGCAGTTCTTC.

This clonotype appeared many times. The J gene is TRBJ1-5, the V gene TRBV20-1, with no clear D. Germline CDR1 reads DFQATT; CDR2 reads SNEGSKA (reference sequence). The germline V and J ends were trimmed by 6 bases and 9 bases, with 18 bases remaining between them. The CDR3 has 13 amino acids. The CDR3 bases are TGCAGTGCCGACGACACGAGCTCGGGGCCCCAGCATTTT. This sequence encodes CSADDTSSGPQHF.

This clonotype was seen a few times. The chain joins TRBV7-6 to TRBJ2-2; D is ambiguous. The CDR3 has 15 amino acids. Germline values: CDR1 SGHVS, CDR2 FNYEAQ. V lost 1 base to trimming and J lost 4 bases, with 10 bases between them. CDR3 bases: TGTGCCAGCAGCTTAGAGCCCCGGATCACCGGGGAGCTGTTTTTT. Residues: CASSLEPRITGELFF.

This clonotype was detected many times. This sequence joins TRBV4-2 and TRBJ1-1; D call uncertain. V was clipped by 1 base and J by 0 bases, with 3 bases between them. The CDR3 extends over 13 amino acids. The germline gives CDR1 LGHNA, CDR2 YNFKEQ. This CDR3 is CASSQVVNTEAFF. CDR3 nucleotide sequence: TGTGCCAGCAGCCAAGTGGTGAACACTGAAGCTTTCTTT.

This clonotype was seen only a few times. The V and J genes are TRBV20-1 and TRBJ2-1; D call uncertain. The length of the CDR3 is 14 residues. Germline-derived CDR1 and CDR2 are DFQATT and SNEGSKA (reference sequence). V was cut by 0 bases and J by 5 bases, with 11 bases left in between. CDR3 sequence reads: CSARDITEHNEQFF. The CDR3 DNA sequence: TGCAGTGCTAGAGATATAACCGAGCACAATGAGCAGTTCTTC.

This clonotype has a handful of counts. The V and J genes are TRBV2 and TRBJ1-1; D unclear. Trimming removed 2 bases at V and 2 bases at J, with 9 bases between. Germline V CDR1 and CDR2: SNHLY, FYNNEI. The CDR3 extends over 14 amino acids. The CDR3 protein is CASSESDGNTEAFF. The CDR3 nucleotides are TGTGCCAGCAGTGAAAGCGACGGAAACACTGAAGCTTTCTTT. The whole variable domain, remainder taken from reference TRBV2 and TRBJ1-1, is EPEVTQTPSHQVTQMGQEVILRCVPISNHLYFYWYRQILGQKVEFLVSFYNNEISEKSEIFDDQFSVERPDGSNFTLKIRSTKLEDSAMYFCASSESDGNTEAFFGQGTRLTVV.

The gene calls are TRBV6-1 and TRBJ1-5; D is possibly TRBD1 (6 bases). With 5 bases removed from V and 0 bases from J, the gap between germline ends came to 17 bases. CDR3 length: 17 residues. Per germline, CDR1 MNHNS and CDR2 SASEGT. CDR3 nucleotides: TGTGCCAGCAGTCCAACAGGGTTCGGGGATAGCAATCAGCCCCAGCATTTT. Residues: CASSPTGFGDSNQPQHF.

In nucleotides, the CDR3 is TGCAGTGCCCTAGATATGGAGGAGAACACTGAAGCTTTCTTT. Translating it yields CSALDMEENTEAFF. The rearrangement links TRBV20-1 to TRBJ1-1; D call uncertain. The CDR3 is 14 amino acids. Germline V gene lookup returns CDR1 DFQATT and CDR2 SNEGSKA (reference sequence). The V and J ends lost 6 bases and 1 base respectively, with 15 bases between them.

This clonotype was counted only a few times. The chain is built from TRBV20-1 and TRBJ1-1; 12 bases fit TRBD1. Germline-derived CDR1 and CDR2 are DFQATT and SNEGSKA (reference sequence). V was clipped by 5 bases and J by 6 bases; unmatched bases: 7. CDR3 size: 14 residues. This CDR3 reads CSALLRDRGPEAFF. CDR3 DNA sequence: TGCAGTGCTCTACTCCGGGACAGGGGGCCTGAAGCTTTCTTT.

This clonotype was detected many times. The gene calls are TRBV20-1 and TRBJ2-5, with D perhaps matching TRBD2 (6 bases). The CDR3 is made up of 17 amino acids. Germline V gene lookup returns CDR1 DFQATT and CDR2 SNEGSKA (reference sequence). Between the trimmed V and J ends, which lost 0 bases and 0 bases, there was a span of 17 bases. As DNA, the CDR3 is TGCAGTGCTAGAGATTTGCAGGGAGGCTGGGACCAAGAGACCCAGTACTTC. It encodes CSARDLQGGWDQETQYF.

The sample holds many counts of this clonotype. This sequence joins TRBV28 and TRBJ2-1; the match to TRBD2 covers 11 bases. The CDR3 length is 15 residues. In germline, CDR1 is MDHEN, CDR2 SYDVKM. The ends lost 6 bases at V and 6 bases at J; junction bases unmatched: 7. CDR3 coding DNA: TGTGCCAGCAGCGTAGCGGGGGGGCCGGCCAATGAGCAGTTCTTC. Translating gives CASSVAGGPANEQFF.

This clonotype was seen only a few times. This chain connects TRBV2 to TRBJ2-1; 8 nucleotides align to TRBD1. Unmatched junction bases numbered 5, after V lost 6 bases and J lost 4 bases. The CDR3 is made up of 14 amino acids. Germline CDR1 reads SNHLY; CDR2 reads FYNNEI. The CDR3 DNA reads TGTGCCAGCAGCGCCGGGACAGGTTACAATGAGCAGTTCTTC. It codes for CASSAGTGYNEQFF.